This TCR beta chain was recorded in a study of neurological immune-mediated disorders. Germline CDR1 reads MDHEN; CDR2 reads SYDVKM. Trimming cost V 5 bases and J 2 bases, with 15 bases left between them. The CDR3 has 15 amino acids. This clonotype was counted at least ten times. One entry per CDR3 protein results from TCRdb running MiXCR on the 5' RACE reads. The sample comprises roughly 27,000 distinct CDR3 sequences, 2.5% of which are singletons, and 2% to 2.5% rests with the top ten. The receptor comes from a woman aged 45 to 65 with multiple sclerosis. Sequences were obtained from PBMCs. The chain uses TRBV28 and TRBJ2-5; D tentatively reads TRBD1 or TRBD2 (5 bases each). CDR3: CASSPHRDGQETQYF. Here the CDR3 DNA reads TGTGCCAGCAGTCCCCATAGGGACGGACAAGAGACCCAGTACTTC.